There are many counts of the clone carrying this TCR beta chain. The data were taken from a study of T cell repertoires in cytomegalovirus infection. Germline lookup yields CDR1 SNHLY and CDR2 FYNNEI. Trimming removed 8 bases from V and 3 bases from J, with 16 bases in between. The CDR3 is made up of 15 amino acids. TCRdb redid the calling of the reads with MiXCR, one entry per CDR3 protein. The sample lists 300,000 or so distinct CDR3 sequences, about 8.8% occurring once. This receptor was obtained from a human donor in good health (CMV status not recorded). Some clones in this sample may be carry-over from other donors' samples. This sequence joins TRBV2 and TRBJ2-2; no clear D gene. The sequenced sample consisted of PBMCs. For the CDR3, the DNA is TGTGCCAGCCTGCCAATGGTCTCGGACACCGGGGAGCTGTTTTTT. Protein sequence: CASLPMVSDTGELFF. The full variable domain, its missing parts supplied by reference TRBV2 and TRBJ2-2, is EPEVTQTPSHQVTQMGQEVILRCVPISNHLYFYWYRQILGQKVEFLVSFYNNEISEKSEIFDDQFSVERPDGSNFTLKIRSTKLEDSAMYFCASLPMVSDTGELFFGEGSRLTVL.